The clone carrying this T cell receptor beta chain occurred a few times. V was trimmed by 2 bases and J by 3 bases, leaving 10 bases between them. The CDR3 extends over 15 amino acids. Per the germline V gene, CDR1 is SGHAT and CDR2 is FQDESV (reference sequence). The data stem from a study of T cells in Graves' hyperthyroidism and ophthalmopathy. There were TCR beta CDR3 regions amplified from RNA transcripts. The primer set for the first-round RT-PCR of the TCR CDR3 was HTBI. A single record per CDR3 protein comes from TCRdb applying MiXCR to the multiplex PCR reads. The table has 660,000 or so distinct CDR3 sequences, less than 25% seen once; the top ten hold around a third. PBMCs were sourced from less than 13 ml fresh peripheral blood.

Sequenced material: blood. The chain couples TRBV11-1 to TRBJ1-4, with D possibly matching TRBD1 (5 bases). This receptor was identified in a young man with Graves' ophthalmopathy. This CDR3 is CASSLTTGPNEKLFF. The CDR3 region has the DNA TGTGCCAGCAGCTTAACTACGGGACCTAATGAAAAACTGTTTTTT.